This T cell receptor beta chain was identified during a study of T-cell memory formation after mild COVID-19. MiXCR, applied by TCRdb to the 5' RACE reads, yields one record per CDR3 protein. Of 180,000 or so distinct CDR3 sequences in the sample, 11% were seen once. The V end was cut by 5 bases, the J end by 6 bases, with 10 bases between. CDR1 is SGHTA and CDR2 is FQGNSA in the germline V gene. This CDR3 spans 12 amino acids. The receptor comes from a man aged 18 to 29 who had mild COVID-19 (a few samples of this study predate the infection). Cell type and time point are not known. This sequence joins TRBV7-2 and TRBJ1-2; tentatively, D is TRBD1 (5 bases). The sequencing input was PBMCs or a T cell subset sorted from them (not recorded which). This CDR3 reads CASSRSRDGYTF. CDR3 nucleotide sequence: TGTGCCAGCAGCCGCAGCAGGGATGGCTACACCTTC.